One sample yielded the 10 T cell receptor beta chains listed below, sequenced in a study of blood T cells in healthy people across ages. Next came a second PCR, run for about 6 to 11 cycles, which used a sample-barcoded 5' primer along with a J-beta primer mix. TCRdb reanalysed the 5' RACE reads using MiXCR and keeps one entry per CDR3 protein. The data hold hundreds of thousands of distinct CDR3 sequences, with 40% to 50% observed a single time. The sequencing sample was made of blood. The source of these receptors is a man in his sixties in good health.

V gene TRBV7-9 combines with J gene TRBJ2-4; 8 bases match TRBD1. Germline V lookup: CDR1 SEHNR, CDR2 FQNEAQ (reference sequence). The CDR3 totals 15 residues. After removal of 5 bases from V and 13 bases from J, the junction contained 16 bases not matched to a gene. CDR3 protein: CASSPRAGGANEQYF. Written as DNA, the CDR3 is TGTGCCAGCAGCCCGAGGGCAGGGGGCGCGAATGAGCAGTACTTC.

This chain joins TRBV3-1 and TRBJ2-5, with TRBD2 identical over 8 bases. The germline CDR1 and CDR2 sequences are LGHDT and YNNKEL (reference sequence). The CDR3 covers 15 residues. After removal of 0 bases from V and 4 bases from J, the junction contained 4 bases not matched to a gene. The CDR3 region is CASSQDRGGGETQYF. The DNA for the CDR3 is TGTGCCAGCAGCCAAGATCGGGGGGGCGGAGAGACCCAGTACTTC.

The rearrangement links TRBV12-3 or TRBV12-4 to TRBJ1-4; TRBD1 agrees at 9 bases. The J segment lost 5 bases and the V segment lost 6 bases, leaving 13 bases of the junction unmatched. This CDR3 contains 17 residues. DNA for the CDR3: TGTGCCAGCAGCTCGTCCCCGGGACAGGGAGACAATGAAAAACTGTTTTTT. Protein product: CASSSSPGQGDNEKLFF.

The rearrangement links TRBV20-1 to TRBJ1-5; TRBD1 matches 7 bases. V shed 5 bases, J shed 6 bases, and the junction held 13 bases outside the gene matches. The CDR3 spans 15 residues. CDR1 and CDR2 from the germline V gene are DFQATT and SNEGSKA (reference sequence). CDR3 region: CSAEERGPGSQPQHF. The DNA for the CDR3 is TGCAGTGCTGAAGAAAGGGGGCCTGGCAGTCAGCCCCAGCATTTT.

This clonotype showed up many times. CDR3 bases: TGTGCCACCGGGCGGGCCCCTCAAGAGACCCAGTACTTC. Residues: CATGRAPQETQYF. The rearrangement links TRBV15 to TRBJ2-5, with D possibly TRBD2 on 5 matching bases. From germline, CDR1 is LNHNV and CDR2 YYDKDF (reference sequence). The CDR3 has 13 residues. The V gene lost 8 bases and the J gene lost 2 bases, with 12 bases spanning the gap.

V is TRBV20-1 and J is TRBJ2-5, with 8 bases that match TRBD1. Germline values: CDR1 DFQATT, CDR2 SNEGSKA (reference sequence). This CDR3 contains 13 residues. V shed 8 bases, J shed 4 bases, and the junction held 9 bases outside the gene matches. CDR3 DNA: TGCAGTCTCCTCCAGGGGGCAGGAGAGACCCAGTACTTC. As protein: CSLLQGAGETQYF.

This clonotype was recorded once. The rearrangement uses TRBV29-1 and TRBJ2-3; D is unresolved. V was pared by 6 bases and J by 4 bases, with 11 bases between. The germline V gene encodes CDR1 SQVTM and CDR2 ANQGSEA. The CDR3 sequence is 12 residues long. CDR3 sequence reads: CSVQHRPDTQYF. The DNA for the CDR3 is TGCAGCGTACAACACCGCCCAGATACGCAGTATTTT.

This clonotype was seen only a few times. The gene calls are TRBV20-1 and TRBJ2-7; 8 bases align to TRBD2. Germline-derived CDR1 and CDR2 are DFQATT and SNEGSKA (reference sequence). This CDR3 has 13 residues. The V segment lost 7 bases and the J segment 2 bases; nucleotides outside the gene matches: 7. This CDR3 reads CSVSGGPAYEQYF. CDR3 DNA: TGCAGTGTGAGCGGGGGACCTGCCTACGAGCAGTACTTC.

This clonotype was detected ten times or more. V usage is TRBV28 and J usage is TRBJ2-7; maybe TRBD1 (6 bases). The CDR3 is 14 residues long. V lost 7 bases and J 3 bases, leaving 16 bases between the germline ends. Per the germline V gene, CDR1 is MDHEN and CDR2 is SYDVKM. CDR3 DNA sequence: TGTGCCAGCAAAAAGAGACAGGCCTACTACGAGCAGTACTTC. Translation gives CASKKRQAYYEQYF.

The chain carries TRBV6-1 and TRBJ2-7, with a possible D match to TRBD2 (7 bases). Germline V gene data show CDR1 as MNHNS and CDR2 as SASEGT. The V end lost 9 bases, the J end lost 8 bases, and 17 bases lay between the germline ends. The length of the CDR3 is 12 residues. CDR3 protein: CASTVQGGQQYF. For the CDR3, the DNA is TGTGCCAGTACGGTACAGGGAGGGCAGCAGTACTTC.